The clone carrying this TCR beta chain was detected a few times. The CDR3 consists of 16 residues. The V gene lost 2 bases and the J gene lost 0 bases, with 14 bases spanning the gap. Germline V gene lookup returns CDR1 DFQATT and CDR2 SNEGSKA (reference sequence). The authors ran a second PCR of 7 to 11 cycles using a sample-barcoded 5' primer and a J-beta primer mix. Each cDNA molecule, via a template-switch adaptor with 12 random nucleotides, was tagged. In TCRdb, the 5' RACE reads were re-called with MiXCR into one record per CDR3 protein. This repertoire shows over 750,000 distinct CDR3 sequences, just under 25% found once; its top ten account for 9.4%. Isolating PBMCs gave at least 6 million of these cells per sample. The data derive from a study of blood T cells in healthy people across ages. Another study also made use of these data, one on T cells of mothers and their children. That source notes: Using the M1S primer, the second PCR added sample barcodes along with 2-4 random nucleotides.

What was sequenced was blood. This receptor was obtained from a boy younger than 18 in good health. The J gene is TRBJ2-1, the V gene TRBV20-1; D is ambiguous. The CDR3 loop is CSARSKEASSYNEQFF. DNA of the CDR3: TGCAGTGCTAGAAGTAAAGAGGCGAGCTCCTACAATGAGCAGTTCTTC.